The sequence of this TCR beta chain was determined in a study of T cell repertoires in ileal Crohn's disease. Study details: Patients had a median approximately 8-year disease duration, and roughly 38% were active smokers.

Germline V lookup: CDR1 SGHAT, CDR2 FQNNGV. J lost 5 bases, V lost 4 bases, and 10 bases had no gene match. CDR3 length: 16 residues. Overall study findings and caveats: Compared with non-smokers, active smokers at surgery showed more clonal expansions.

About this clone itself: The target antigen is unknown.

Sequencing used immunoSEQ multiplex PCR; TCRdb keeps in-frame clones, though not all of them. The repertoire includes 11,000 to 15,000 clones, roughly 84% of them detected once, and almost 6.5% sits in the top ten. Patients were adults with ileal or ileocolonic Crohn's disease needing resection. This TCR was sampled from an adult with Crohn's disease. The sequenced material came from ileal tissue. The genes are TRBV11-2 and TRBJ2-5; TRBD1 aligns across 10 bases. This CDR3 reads CASSSRGDRGRETQYF. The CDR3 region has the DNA TGTGCCAGCAGCTCGCGGGGGGACAGGGGTAGGGAGACCCAGTACTTC.